This TCR beta chain came from a study of cytomegalovirus exposure and HLA in healthy donors. Study-wide results and limits: The TCR clusters that emerged in the first cohort tended, a later analysis found, to co-occur in the approximately 120 validation repertoires. Among TCR sequences, most were rare, though some public TCRs appeared in many donors.

The CDR3 contains 14 residues. Germline-derived CDR1 and CDR2 are MGHDK and SYGVNS. V lost 1 base and J 7 bases, leaving 13 bases between the germline ends. Clones were read by immunoSEQ multiplex PCR, and TCRdb kept only the in-frame ones, dropping some. The sample lists some 170,000 clones, 70% to 90% occurring once. On this clone itself: Its antigen is unidentified.

Sequencing was performed on PBMCs. V and J are TRBV25-1 and TRBJ1-2; possible D gene TRBD1, 5 bases. This TCR was sampled from a woman aged 25 to 45 in good health and CMV-seronegative. The CDR3 region has the DNA TGTGCCAGCAGTGAATGGGGAGGGGACTCTGGCTACACCTTC. Its protein product is CASSEWGGDSGYTF.